Below, 10 T cell receptor beta chains from the same sample are listed, as sequenced in a study of OX40 agonist ivuxolimab in advanced cancers. Generated by immunoSEQ multiplex PCR, the TCRdb table keeps only in-frame clones and is missing some. The data contain about 52,000 clones, 80% to 95% of them singletons. Specimen: CD4+ or CD8+ T cells sorted from blood, collected in a trial of the OX40 agonist ivuxolimab. These receptors were taken from an adult with an advanced solid tumor such as melanoma, head and neck, liver or kidney cancer.

This chain joins TRBV19 and TRBJ2-7, with D hard to call. Germline values: CDR1 LNHDA, CDR2 SQIVND (reference sequence). There are 15 residues in the CDR3. Trimming removed 2 bases from V and 6 bases from J, with 17 bases in between. The CDR3 DNA reads TGTGCCAGTAGTATATGGCTGGATCGGCTAAGCGAGCAGTACTTC. It is translated as CASSIWLDRLSEQYF. The complete variable domain, with remaining parts taken from reference TRBV19 and TRBJ2-7, reads DGGITQSPKYLFRKEGQNVTLSCEQNLNHDAMYWYRQDPGQGLRLIYYSQIVNDFQKGDIAEGYSVSREKKESFPLTVTSAQKNPTAFYLCASSIWLDRLSEQYFGPGTRLTVT.

V is TRBV6-5 and J is TRBJ2-3; D not certain. The ends were cut back, 6 bases at V and 5 bases at J, with 12 bases in the middle. The germline CDR1 and CDR2 sequences are MNHEY and SVGAGI. The CDR3 contains 13 residues. CDR3: CASSQDGEDTQYF. The CDR3 region has the DNA TGTGCCAGCAGCCAGGACGGTGAAGATACGCAGTATTTT.

The rearrangement joins TRBV14 to TRBJ2-5; TRBD1 might be the D (5 bases). V was cut by 3 bases and J by 5 bases, with 22 bases left in between. Germline CDR1 reads SGHDN; CDR2 reads FVKESK. This CDR3 contains 17 residues. CDR3 sequence (DNA): TGTGCCAGCAGCCACACCGAAGCCAGGGTCCAAGGGGAGACCCAGTACTTC. This sequence encodes CASSHTEARVQGETQYF.

V is TRBV9 and J is TRBJ1-2; D is possibly TRBD1 (6 bases). The CDR3 runs to 14 residues. Trimming cost V 0 bases and J 13 bases, with 19 bases left between them. The germline CDR1 and CDR2 sequences are SGDLS and YYNGEE. The CDR3 loop reads CASSVGRVGAYSTF. The CDR3 DNA reads as TGTGCCAGCAGCGTAGGGAGAGTGGGGGCCTATTCCACCTTC.

The V call is TRBV11-2, the J call TRBJ1-2, with D perhaps matching TRBD1 (5 bases). The V gene lost 4 bases and the J gene lost 4 bases, with 13 bases spanning the gap. The CDR3 covers 14 residues. Germline assignment: CDR1 SGHAT and CDR2 FQNNGV. CDR3 region: CASSWTSLLYGYTF. In DNA, the CDR3 is TGTGCCAGCAGCTGGACAAGTCTACTCTATGGCTACACCTTC.

This rearrangement joins TRBV5-4 to TRBJ2-1; no clear D gene. The CDR3 has 14 amino acids. CDR1 SGHNT and CDR2 YYREEE come from the germline V gene (reference sequence). Trimming left V 3 bases short and J 9 bases short, with 16 bases between. The DNA of the CDR3 is TGTGCCAGCAGCTCCCCCGATCATCCTCCTGAGCAGTTCTTC. Its translation: CASSSPDHPPEQFF.

CDR3 DNA: TGTGCCAGCAGTCGAGGACAGTACTGGGGGCAGTACTTC. Amino acids: CASSRGQYWGQYF. The chain combines TRBV27 with TRBJ2-7; D possibly corresponds to TRBD1 (6 bases). V was cut by 5 bases and J by 9 bases, with 17 bases left in between. There are 13 residues in the CDR3. Germline CDR1 is MNHEY and CDR2 is SMNVEV (reference sequence).

This chain links TRBV6-6 with TRBJ2-1, with TRBD2 matching 14 bases. With V trimmed by 6 bases and J by 9 bases, 7 bases remained unmatched. Germline CDR1 MNHNY, CDR2 SVGAGI (reference sequence). The CDR3 spans 15 residues. The CDR3 region is CASRGLAGDVSEQFF. The CDR3 DNA reads TGTGCCAGCAGGGGACTAGCGGGAGATGTTAGTGAGCAGTTCTTC.

This chain uses TRBV9 with TRBJ2-1, with unresolved D. Germline CDR1 and CDR2: SGDLS and YYNGEE. The V end lost 4 bases, the J end lost 8 bases, and 16 bases lay between the germline ends. CDR3 length: 14 amino acids. CDR3 loop: CASSPDSNLDEQFF. CDR3 bases: TGTGCCAGCAGCCCCGACTCTAATTTGGATGAGCAGTTCTTC.

The chain joins TRBV6-5 to TRBJ2-1; 8 positions match TRBD1. CDR1 is MNHEY, CDR2 SVGAGI, per germline. After removal of 4 bases from V and 4 bases from J, the junction contained 6 bases not matched to a gene. The CDR3 is 15 residues long. CDR3 protein: CASSSGTGNYNEQFF. CDR3 nucleotide sequence: TGTGCCAGCAGTTCCGGGACAGGAAATTACAATGAGCAGTTCTTC.